The 4 T cell receptor beta chains given below trace back to one sample, sequenced in a study of blood T cell repertoires in COVID-19. The repertoire was sequenced with immunoSEQ multiplex PCR; TCRdb's copy has only in-frame clones and lacks some. Here the sample spans about 80,000 clones, more than 65% being singletons. Sequences were obtained from peripheral blood. The receptor source for this set is a man older than 75 with acute or convalescent COVID-19.

The gene calls are TRBV18 and TRBJ1-2; TRBD1 agrees at 7 bases. This CDR3 contains 15 residues. CDR1 is KGHSH and CDR2 is LQKENI in the germline V gene. The V gene end was trimmed by 3 bases and the J gene end by 5 bases; junction bases not matched to a gene: 9. CDR3 amino acids: CASSPEQGPSYGYTF. The CDR3 DNA sequence: TGTGCCAGCTCACCGGAACAGGGGCCATCTTATGGCTACACCTTC.

V and J are TRBV30 and TRBJ1-1; D is unclear. The germline V gene has CDR1 GTSNPN and CDR2 SVGIG (reference sequence). The germline V and J ends were trimmed by 7 bases and 1 base, with 16 bases remaining between them. This CDR3 region has 14 residues. CDR3 nucleotides: TGTGCCTTTCTGCGAGGAGGGAGGAACACTGAAGCTTTCTTT. It yields the protein CAFLRGGRNTEAFF.

The J gene is TRBJ2-5, the V gene TRBV7-9; D possibly corresponds to TRBD1 (6 bases). Between the trimmed V and J ends, which lost 3 bases and 5 bases, there was a span of 22 bases. This CDR3 spans 17 amino acids. CDR1 and CDR2 (germline): SEHNR, FQNEAQ (reference sequence). CDR3 protein: CASSLTLRGGRGETQYF. DNA of the CDR3: TGTGCCAGCAGCTTGACTCTCAGGGGTGGACGCGGGGAGACCCAGTACTTC.

The chain joins TRBV9 to TRBJ2-3, with 8 bases matching TRBD2. From germline, CDR1 is SGDLS and CDR2 YYNGEE. This CDR3 contains 15 residues. J gave up 5 bases and V 4 bases, and 9 bases lay outside the gene matches. Here the CDR3 reads CASSRMSREGDTQYF. CDR3 sequence (DNA): TGTGCCAGCAGCCGTATGTCCCGGGAGGGAGATACGCAGTATTTT.